These T cell receptor beta chains were read from a single sample in a study of blood T cell repertoires in COVID-19. Clones were sequenced by immunoSEQ multiplex PCR, and TCRdb holds only the in-frame ones, with some missing. Found here are some 160,000 clones, over 75% of them singletons; the top ten hold approximately 3%. The sample taken for sequencing was peripheral blood. These receptors originate from a woman aged 60-75 years with active COVID-19. Each CDR3 is given with its conserved first and last residue. Fields, in order: V gene, clone size, D gene, J gene, CDR3 protein, CDR3 DNA. The D gene is left open where the match is weak. Clone size, where shown, is once, few, many, or a class for clones that have expanded.

v_gene: TRBV27
abundance: .
d_gene: .
j_gene: TRBJ1-1
CDR3aa: CASSLMTSLRTEAFF
CDR3nt: TGTGCCAGCAGTCTGATGACGTCCTTGAGGACTGAAGCTTTCTTT

v_gene: TRBV15
abundance: once
d_gene: TRBD1
j_gene: TRBJ2-7
CDR3aa: CATSLEGTGREQYF
CDR3nt: TGTGCCACCAGCCTCGAGGGGACAGGGCGGGAGCAGTACTTC

v_gene: TRBV23-1
abundance: .
d_gene: .
j_gene: TRBJ2-7
CDR3aa: CASSQSEGYEQYF
CDR3nt: TGCGCCAGCAGTCAATCGGAGGGCTACGAGCAGTACTTC

v_gene: TRBV4-2
abundance: .
d_gene: TRBD2
j_gene: TRBJ2-1
CDR3aa: CASSQYPSGRKDEQFF
CDR3nt: TGTGCCAGCAGCCAATACCCCAGCGGGAGGAAGGATGAGCAGTTCTTC

v_gene: TRBV27
abundance: .
d_gene: TRBD2
j_gene: TRBJ2-7
CDR3aa: CASSRNIAGGRYEQYF
CDR3nt: TGTGCCAGCAGCCGGAATATAGCGGGAGGGCGGTACGAGCAGTACTTC

v_gene: TRBV12-5
abundance: .
d_gene: .
j_gene: TRBJ2-7
CDR3aa: CASGLEVAEQYF
CDR3nt: TGTGCTAGTGGTTTGGAGGTAGCCGAGCAGTACTTC

v_gene: TRBV28
abundance: .
d_gene: TRBD1
j_gene: TRBJ1-1
CDR3aa: CASSLGGTGGFTEAFF
CDR3nt: TGTGCCAGCAGCCTAGGGGGTACAGGGGGATTCACTGAAGCTTTCTTT

v_gene: TRBV7-9
abundance: .
d_gene: .
j_gene: TRBJ2-3
CDR3aa: CASGPRGGSSGTDTQYF
CDR3nt: TGTGCCAGCGGCCCGCGGGGAGGTTCCTCTGGCACAGATACGCAGTATTTT

v_gene: TRBV19
abundance: .
d_gene: .
j_gene: TRBJ1-1
CDR3aa: CASSITGNTEAFF
CDR3nt: TGTGCCAGTAGTATTACAGGGAACACTGAAGCTTTCTTT

v_gene: TRBV5-1
abundance: .
d_gene: TRBD1
j_gene: TRBJ1-2
CDR3aa: CASSLGTGGLKFYGYTF
CDR3nt: TGCGCCAGCAGCTTGGGGACAGGGGGCTTAAAATTCTATGGCTACACCTTC

v_gene: TRBV6-6
abundance: .
d_gene: .
j_gene: TRBJ1-2
CDR3aa: CASSYGAGGYGYTF
CDR3nt: TGTGCCAGCAGTTACGGGGCGGGGGGCTATGGCTACACCTTC

v_gene: TRBV7-2
abundance: .
d_gene: TRBD2
j_gene: TRBJ2-2
CDR3aa: CASTRLAGGINTGELFF
CDR3nt: TGTGCCAGCACCCGGCTAGCGGGAGGGATTAACACCGGGGAGCTGTTTTTT

v_gene: TRBV7-9
abundance: once
d_gene: .
j_gene: TRBJ2-7
CDR3aa: CASSLSGYEQYF
CDR3nt: TGTGCCAGCAGCTTATCAGGGTACGAGCAGTACTTC

v_gene: TRBV6-2/TRBV6-3
abundance: .
d_gene: .
j_gene: TRBJ2-3
CDR3aa: CASSSNGQLSTDTQYF
CDR3nt: TGTGCCAGCAGTTCTAACGGACAGCTTAGCACAGATACGCAGTATTTT

v_gene: TRBV24-1
abundance: .
d_gene: TRBD2
j_gene: TRBJ2-3
CDR3aa: CATSDRGLAGGMSDTQYF
CDR3nt: TGTGCCACCAGTGACCGTGGACTAGCGGGAGGGATGTCAGATACGCAGTATTTT

v_gene: TRBV7-3
abundance: .
d_gene: TRBD1
j_gene: TRBJ1-2
CDR3aa: CASSLRAGGARVNGYTF
CDR3nt: TGTGCCAGCAGCTTAAGGGCAGGGGGCGCAAGGGTGAATGGCTACACCTTC

v_gene: TRBV5-1
abundance: .
d_gene: TRBD1
j_gene: TRBJ1-3
CDR3aa: CASSLRAAGTDGNTIYF
CDR3nt: TGCGCCAGCAGCTTGCGTGCTGCTGGGACAGATGGAAACACCATATATTTT

v_gene: TRBV6-6
abundance: .
d_gene: TRBD1
j_gene: TRBJ2-2
CDR3aa: CASTRRTGIVGELFF
CDR3nt: TGTGCCAGCACCAGGAGGACAGGGATAGTCGGGGAGCTGTTTTTT

v_gene: TRBV7-4
abundance: .
d_gene: .
j_gene: TRBJ2-7
CDR3aa: CASSLQFRGAITYEQYF
CDR3nt: TGTGCCAGCAGCCTCCAATTCCGGGGGGCCATAACCTACGAGCAGTACTTC

v_gene: TRBV6-1
abundance: once
d_gene: .
j_gene: TRBJ1-5
CDR3aa: CASSEAKQPYSNQPQHF
CDR3nt: TGTGCCAGCAGTGAAGCGAAACAGCCTTATAGCAATCAGCCCCAGCATTTT

v_gene: TRBV28
abundance: .
d_gene: .
j_gene: TRBJ2-1
CDR3aa: CASSLTAGPYNEQFF
CDR3nt: TGTGCCAGCAGTTTAACGGCAGGCCCCTACAATGAGCAGTTCTTC

v_gene: TRBV27
abundance: .
d_gene: TRBD1
j_gene: TRBJ2-7
CDR3aa: CASSTGTAREQYF
CDR3nt: TGTGCCAGCAGTACCGGGACAGCCCGGGAGCAGTACTTC

v_gene: TRBV7-2
abundance: .
d_gene: TRBD2
j_gene: TRBJ2-1
CDR3aa: CASSLRSGRRDEQFF
CDR3nt: TGTGCCAGCAGCTTACGTAGCGGGAGGCGCGATGAGCAGTTCTTC

v_gene: TRBV19
abundance: .
d_gene: TRBD2
j_gene: TRBJ2-1
CDR3aa: CASSIGGRAGNEQFF
CDR3nt: TGTGCCAGTAGTATCGGCGGGAGGGCGGGGAATGAGCAGTTCTTC

v_gene: TRBV28
abundance: .
d_gene: TRBD2
j_gene: TRBJ2-1
CDR3aa: CASSIAGGSKGNEQFF
CDR3nt: TGTGCCAGCAGTATAGCGGGAGGGTCTAAAGGCAATGAGCAGTTCTTC

v_gene: TRBV19
abundance: .
d_gene: TRBD2
j_gene: TRBJ2-2
CDR3aa: CASRSGISTGELFF
CDR3nt: TGTGCCAGTAGGAGCGGGATCTCCACCGGGGAGCTGTTTTTT

v_gene: TRBV9
abundance: .
d_gene: .
j_gene: TRBJ2-7
CDR3aa: CASSVAGDGFSYEQYF
CDR3nt: TGTGCCAGCAGCGTAGCGGGGGACGGATTTTCCTACGAGCAGTACTTC

v_gene: TRBV4-2
abundance: .
d_gene: TRBD1
j_gene: TRBJ2-7
CDR3aa: CASSQNAGQADYEQYF
CDR3nt: TGTGCCAGCAGCCAAAATGCGGGACAGGCGGACTACGAGCAGTACTTC